This passage covers 28 T cell receptor beta chains from one sample sequenced in a study of cytomegalovirus exposure and HLA in healthy donors. The primer mix had 60 Vbeta and 13 Jbeta primers. Sequencing was performed with immunoSEQ multiplex PCR; in TCRdb, only in-frame clones are kept and a portion is missing. The sample carries 150,000 to 200,000 clones, roughly 80% recorded once. The sequencing sample was made of PBMCs. The receptors originated from a male donor in good health and CMV-seropositive.

The chain recombines TRBV5-1 with TRBJ1-1, with D possibly matching TRBD1 (6 bases). V was cut by 3 bases and J by 1 base, with 10 bases left in between. Germline lookup yields CDR1 SGHRS and CDR2 YFSETQ. The CDR3 covers 14 residues. The CDR3 here is CASSSQGTNTEAFF. The CDR3 bases are TGCGCCAGCAGCTCTCAGGGGACGAACACTGAAGCTTTCTTT.

This clone was seen only a few times. The chain combines TRBV7-2 with TRBJ1-5, with D perhaps matching TRBD1 (6 bases). V was pared by 4 bases and J by 7 bases, with 20 bases between. CDR3 size: 16 residues. Germline-derived CDR1 and CDR2 are SGHTA and FQGNSA. The DNA for the CDR3 is TGTGCCAGCAGCTCGGGGGGTGACAGGAGGGTGCAGCCCCAGCATTTT. As protein: CASSSGGDRRVQPQHF. Using reference TRBV7-2 and TRBJ1-5 for the parts outside the CDR3, the full variable domain is GAGVSQSPSNKVTEKGKDVELRCDPISGHTALYWYRQSLGQGLEFLIYFQGNSAPDKSGLPSDRFSAERTGGSVSTLTIQRTQQEDSAVYLCASSSGGDRRVQPQHFGDGTRLSIL.

The chain carries TRBV18 and TRBJ2-1; D is possibly TRBD2 (5 bases). CDR3 length: 13 residues. V was trimmed by 6 bases and J by 8 bases, leaving 14 bases between them. Looked up from germline, CDR1 is KGHSH and CDR2 is LQKENI. CDR3: CASSLGPRDEQFF. CDR3 nucleotide sequence: TGTGCCAGCTCCCTAGGGCCGAGGGATGAGCAGTTCTTC.

The gene calls are TRBV19 and TRBJ2-7; D might be TRBD1 (6 bases). The V end lost 5 bases, the J end lost 6 bases, and 20 bases lay between the germline ends. Germline V gives CDR1 LNHDA, CDR2 SQIVND (reference sequence). CDR3 length: 15 amino acids. The CDR3 reads CASSQIGDRSGEQYF. As DNA, the CDR3 is TGTGCCAGTAGTCAAATAGGCGACAGGTCCGGCGAGCAGTACTTC.

The rearrangement joins TRBV19 to TRBJ1-2; tentative D call: TRBD1 (5 bases). CDR3 size: 17 residues. CDR1 and CDR2 from the germline V gene are LNHDA and SQIVND (reference sequence). Trimming removed 6 bases from V and 1 base from J, with 21 bases in between. The DNA for the CDR3 is TGTGCCAGTAGCGGACAACCCGGCCGAACTCTTAACTATGGCTACACCTTC. Translated, it gives CASSGQPGRTLNYGYTF.

The CDR3 coding sequence is TGTGCCAGCTCACCACTAGCGGGAGATGCCCTAAACATTCAGTACTTC. It is translated as CASSPLAGDALNIQYF. V gene TRBV18 combines with J gene TRBJ2-4, with TRBD2 matching over 9 bases. V was pared by 1 base and J by 6 bases, with 7 bases of the junction left unmatched. The CDR3 runs to 16 residues. Per germline, CDR1 KGHSH and CDR2 LQKENI. Supplemented by reference TRBV18 and TRBJ2-4, the full variable domain reads NAGVMQNPRHLVRRRGQEARLRCSPMKGHSHVYWYRQLPEEGLKFMVYLQKENIIDESGMPKERFSAEFPKEGPSILRIQQVVRGDSAAYFCASSPLAGDALNIQYFGAGTRLSVL.

This clone was seen once. The rearrangement uses TRBV19 and TRBJ2-3; no definite D call. The CDR3 is 14 residues long. The V and J ends lost 3 bases and 0 bases respectively, with 7 bases between them. Germline V CDR1 and CDR2: LNHDA, SQIVND (reference sequence). CDR3 nucleotides: TGTGCCAGTAGTATGGGCCCTAGCACAGATACGCAGTATTTT. Translated, it gives CASSMGPSTDTQYF.

This clone was observed a single time. This chain links TRBV6-6 with TRBJ1-2; D possibly corresponds to TRBD1 (5 bases). V was pared by 6 bases and J by 3 bases, with 14 bases between. Germline V CDR1 and CDR2: MNHNY, SVGAGI (reference sequence). CDR3 size: 14 residues. The CDR3 sequence is CASSRGGADYGYTF. CDR3 DNA: TGTGCCAGCAGCCGCGGAGGGGCAGACTATGGCTACACCTTC.

The table lists this clone with a few counts. The chain carries TRBV7-9 and TRBJ1-1, with unresolved D. The CDR3 sequence is 15 residues long. V lost 3 bases to trimming and J lost 4 bases, with 15 bases between them. From germline, CDR1 is SEHNR and CDR2 FQNEAQ (reference sequence). Here the CDR3 reads CASSFPHGGSTEAFF. The CDR3 DNA follows: TGTGCCAGCAGCTTCCCCCATGGAGGGAGCACTGAAGCTTTCTTT.

The chain recombines TRBV10-3 with TRBJ2-7; 7 positions match TRBD2. Germline CDR1 ENHRY, CDR2 SYGVKD. The CDR3 length is 13 residues. Germline trimming cut 8 bases from V and 0 bases from J; bases unmatched to any gene: 4. CDR3 nucleotides: TGTGCCATCCAGGGAGGGACCTCCTACGAGCAGTACTTC. It codes for CAIQGGTSYEQYF.

The chain recombines TRBV5-4 with TRBJ2-5; TRBD2 matches at 14 bases. This CDR3 is 17 amino acids long. CDR1 is SGHNT and CDR2 is YYREEE in the germline V gene (reference sequence). The ends lost 4 bases at V and 1 base at J; junction bases unmatched: 6. CDR3 protein: CASSRGTSGSFQETQYF. DNA of the CDR3: TGTGCCAGCAGCAGAGGGACTAGCGGGAGCTTCCAAGAGACCCAGTACTTC. The whole variable domain, filled in from reference TRBV5-4 and TRBJ2-5, reads ETGVTQSPTHLIKTRGQQVTLRCSSQSGHNTVSWYQQALGQGPQFIFQYYREEENGRGNFPPRFSGLQFPNYSSELNVNALELDDSALYLCASSRGTSGSFQETQYFGPGTRLLVL.

The chain combines TRBV6-5 with TRBJ1-1; D is unresolved. The germline V gene encodes CDR1 MNHEY and CDR2 SVGAGI. The CDR3 has 12 residues. The germline V and J ends were trimmed by 10 bases and 1 base, with 10 bases remaining between them. CDR3 residues: CATQNRNTEAFF. For the CDR3, the DNA is TGTGCCACACAAAACCGGAACACTGAAGCTTTCTTT.

This chain links TRBV9 with TRBJ2-1; 12 nucleotides align to TRBD2. The CDR3 has 16 amino acids. CDR1 is SGDLS, CDR2 YYNGEE, per germline. The J segment lost 9 bases and the V segment lost 4 bases, leaving 11 bases of the junction unmatched. The CDR3 nucleotides are TGTGCCAGCAGCCAGACTAGCGGGGGAAGGTTGGGTGAGCAGTTCTTC. Protein: CASSQTSGGRLGEQFF.

The chain joins TRBV30 to TRBJ2-5; D is perhaps TRBD1 (8 bases). This CDR3 is 15 amino acids long. Trimming removed 2 bases at V and 5 bases at J, with 18 bases between. Germline assignment: CDR1 GTSNPN and CDR2 SVGIG (reference sequence). The CDR3 DNA reads TGTGCCTGGAGTCAGGGGGCTAGCGGCGGGGAGACCCAGTACTTC. Amino acid sequence: CAWSQGASGGETQYF.

This chain joins TRBV5-1 and TRBJ2-5; 9 bases line up with TRBD1. The CDR3 has 16 amino acids. J gave up 5 bases and V 0 bases, and 8 bases lay outside the gene matches. CDR1 SGHRS and CDR2 YFSETQ come from the germline V gene. CDR3 DNA: TGCGCCAGCAGCTTGGTCGGGACAGGGTTTGGCGAGACCCAGTACTTC. Amino acids: CASSLVGTGFGETQYF.

The rearrangement links TRBV4-3 to TRBJ2-1; 11 bases map to TRBD2. CDR1 LGHNA and CDR2 YSLEER come from the germline V gene. V lost 0 bases, J lost 6 bases, and 7 bases stayed unmatched. The CDR3 is 17 amino acids. CDR3 bases: TGCGCCAGCAGCCAAGAACTAGCGGGAGCCATGTTCAATGAGCAGTTCTTC. It encodes CASSQELAGAMFNEQFF.

The chain is built from TRBV10-2 and TRBJ2-3; 12 bases are a match to TRBD2. V gave up 0 bases and J gave up 5 bases; unmatched junction bases: 6. Looked up from germline, CDR1 is WSHSY and CDR2 is SAAADI. CDR3 length: 17 residues. In nucleotides, the CDR3 is TGCGCCAGCAGTGAGTCGCTAGCGGGAGGGTTGAAAGATACGCAGTATTTT. Protein: CASSESLAGGLKDTQYF.

The rearrangement uses TRBV7-2 and TRBJ2-5; weak D call: TRBD1 (5 bases). V lost 6 bases and J 3 bases, leaving 11 bases between the germline ends. Germline V CDR1 and CDR2: SGHTA, FQGNSA. The CDR3 contains 13 residues. The CDR3 DNA follows: TGTGCCAGCAGTCGAAGCAGGGAAGAGACCCAGTACTTC. Its translation: CASSRSREETQYF.

The CDR3: CASSLGSYNEQFF. CDR3 nucleotide sequence: TGTGCCAGCAGCTTAGGGAGCTACAATGAGCAGTTCTTC. This chain uses TRBV7-9 with TRBJ2-1; D call uncertain. This CDR3 comprises 13 residues. The V gene's germline CDR1 is SEHNR and CDR2 FQNEAQ (reference sequence). V lost 1 base to trimming and J lost 3 bases, with 4 bases between them.

The chain combines TRBV11-2 with TRBJ2-1; 11 bases match TRBD2. The length of the CDR3 is 15 residues. Germline V gene lookup returns CDR1 SGHAT and CDR2 FQNNGV. J lost 7 bases, V lost 3 bases, and 5 bases had no gene match. The CDR3 sequence: CASSLRLAGGNEQFF. CDR3 nucleotide sequence: TGTGCCAGCAGCTTGAGGCTAGCGGGAGGAAATGAGCAGTTCTTC.

A word on this clone: Germline and junction disagree at one end, which may indicate a read error. This sequence joins TRBV20-1 and TRBJ2-1, with 7 positions matching TRBD2. The CDR3 runs to 11 residues. Germline-derived CDR1 and CDR2 are DFQATT and SNEGSKA (reference sequence). CDR3 residues: CSAGELAQQFF. The CDR3 DNA reads as TGCAGTGCTGGAGAACTAGCGCAGCAGTTCTTC.

The V gene is TRBV28, the J gene TRBJ2-7; no clear D. Trimming cost V 4 bases and J 0 bases, with 13 bases left between them. The germline V gene encodes CDR1 MDHEN and CDR2 SYDVKM. The CDR3 contains 15 residues. CDR3 sequence: CASSYSNSPSYEQYF. Here the CDR3 DNA reads TGTGCCAGCAGTTATAGTAACAGTCCCTCCTACGAGCAGTACTTC. Variable domain in full (rest from reference TRBV28 and TRBJ2-7): DVKVTQSSRYLVKRTGEKVFLECVQDMDHENMFWYRQDPGLGLRLIYFSYDVKMKEKGDIPEGYSVSREKKERFSLILESASTNQTSMYLCASSYSNSPSYEQYFGPGTRLTVT.

This chain joins TRBV5-5 and TRBJ1-2; 9 bases map to TRBD1. The CDR3 is 13 residues long. Germline V gene data show CDR1 as SGHKS and CDR2 as YYEKEE (reference sequence). V lost 5 bases and J lost 4; bases outside the gene matches: 3. CDR3 nucleotides: TGTGCCAGCAGTCCGGACAGGGGCTATGGCTACACCTTC. Protein sequence: CASSPDRGYGYTF.

The chain joins TRBV28 to TRBJ2-5; 9 nucleotides agree with TRBD1. V shed 7 bases, J shed 5 bases, and the junction held 8 bases outside the gene matches. The CDR3 sequence is 14 residues long. Germline values: CDR1 MDHEN, CDR2 SYDVKM. CDR3 nucleotide sequence: TGTGCCAGCACCCGGGCGGGGACAGGGGAGACCCAGTACTTC. Protein: CASTRAGTGETQYF.

This chain links TRBV11-2 with TRBJ2-7; 7 nucleotides match TRBD1. With V trimmed by 0 bases and J by 5 bases, 4 bases remained unmatched. CDR3 length: 14 amino acids. Germline V CDR1 and CDR2: SGHAT, FQNNGV. The CDR3 reads CASSLDRGSHEQYF. Here the CDR3 DNA reads TGTGCCAGCAGCTTAGACAGGGGGTCCCACGAGCAGTACTTC. Using reference TRBV11-2 and TRBJ2-7 for the parts outside the CDR3, the full variable domain is EAGVAQSPRYKIIEKRQSVAFWCNPISGHATLYWYQQILGQGPKLLIQFQNNGVVDDSQLPKDRFSAERLKGVDSTLKIQPAKLEDSAVYLCASSLDRGSHEQYFGPGTRLTVT.

This chain links TRBV5-1 with TRBJ2-2, with D tentatively TRBD2 (5 bases). The CDR3 loop spans 14 amino acids. V lost 0 bases and J 5 bases, leaving 8 bases between the germline ends. Germline CDR1 is SGHRS and CDR2 is YFSETQ. CDR3 sequence: CASSLELVTGELFF. The DNA of the CDR3 is TGCGCCAGCAGCTTGGAACTAGTAACCGGGGAGCTGTTTTTT.

The chain couples TRBV5-6 to TRBJ1-5; possibly TRBD1 for D (5 bases). The CDR3 has 15 residues. The germline V gene encodes CDR1 SGHDT and CDR2 YYEEEE. Trimming stripped 1 base from V and 7 bases from J, with 15 bases between. CDR3 sequence reads: CASSLRFGGEQPQHF. CDR3 DNA: TGTGCCAGCAGCTTGCGGTTTGGGGGGGAGCAGCCCCAGCATTTT.

This clone was counted a few times. This chain joins TRBV13 and TRBJ1-1; D remains unclear. Germline V gives CDR1 PRHDT, CDR2 FYEKMQ (reference sequence). V was shortened by 1 base and J by 1 base, with 7 bases between the two germline ends. CDR3 size: 14 residues. This CDR3 is CASSLDTANTEAFF. DNA for the CDR3: TGTGCCAGCAGCTTAGACACAGCGAACACTGAAGCTTTCTTT.